This TCR beta chain was obtained from a study of T cell responses to AZD1222 COVID-19 vaccine. Overall study: Second-dose schedules of about 4 or about 12 weeks were combined.

Of note for this clone: Antigen specificity is unknown.

Data came from immunoSEQ multiplex PCR; TCRdb stores just in-frame clones and leaves some out. The table lists about 150,000 clones, about 93% of them singletons. Broader study findings: Reports say nearly half of spike-specific TCRs go after unmutated variant regions. Baseline serostatus was positive in only six AZD1222 recipients. The donor cohort was predominantly white British with a female majority, and clonal diversity may have been underestimated.

V was cut by 2 bases and J by 8 bases, with 10 bases left in between. CDR3 length: 13 residues. The germline gives CDR1 SGHTA, CDR2 FQGTGA. The receptor was derived from an adult in good health. The genes are TRBV7-3 and TRBJ2-4; possible D gene TRBD2, 5 bases. The sample was peripheral blood, taken on day 0 of AZD1222 vaccination. CDR3 sequence reads: CASSLGQRDIQYF. In nucleotides, the CDR3 is TGTGCCAGCAGCTTAGGGCAGAGGGACATTCAGTACTTC.